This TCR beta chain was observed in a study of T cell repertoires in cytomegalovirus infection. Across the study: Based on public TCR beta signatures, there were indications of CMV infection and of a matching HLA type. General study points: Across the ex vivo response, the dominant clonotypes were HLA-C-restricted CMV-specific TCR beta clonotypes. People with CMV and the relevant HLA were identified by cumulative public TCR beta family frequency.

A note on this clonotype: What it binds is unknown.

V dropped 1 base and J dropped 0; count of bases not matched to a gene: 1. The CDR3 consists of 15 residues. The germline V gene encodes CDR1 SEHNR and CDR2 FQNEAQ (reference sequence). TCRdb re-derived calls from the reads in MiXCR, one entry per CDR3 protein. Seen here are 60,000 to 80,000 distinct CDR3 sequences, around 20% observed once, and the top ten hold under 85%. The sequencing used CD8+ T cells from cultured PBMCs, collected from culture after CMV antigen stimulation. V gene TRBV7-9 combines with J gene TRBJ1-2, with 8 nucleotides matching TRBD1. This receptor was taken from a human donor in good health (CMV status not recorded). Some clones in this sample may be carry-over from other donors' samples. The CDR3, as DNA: TGTGCCAGCAGCTTAGGACAGGGGCCTAACTATGGCTACACCTTC. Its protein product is CASSLGQGPNYGYTF.